The clone carrying this TCR beta chain was recorded at least ten times. The antigen is not known. Authors of the study amplified TCR beta CDR3 regions from RNA transcripts. HTBI primers drove first-round RT-PCR of the TCR CDR3. MiXCR, applied by TCRdb to the multiplex PCR reads, yields one record per CDR3 protein. Of more than 300,000 distinct CDR3 sequences in the sample, roughly 13% were seen once. The entry originates in a study of T cells in Graves' hyperthyroidism and ophthalmopathy. Study results and limitations: In the blood, most expanded thyroid clonotypes above 0.001 appeared as well. Separating ophthalmopathy from stable hyperthyroidism was achieved by a 13 V-J model.

V lost 4 bases and J 1 base, leaving 11 bases between the germline ends. The CDR3 totals 13 residues. Germline V lookup: CDR1 DFQATT, CDR2 SNEGSKA (reference sequence). The chain uses TRBV20-1 and TRBJ2-7; possible D gene TRBD1, 6 bases. The source of this sequence is a woman aged 18-29 years with Graves' hyperthyroidism. The sequencing input was blood. CDR3 protein: CSATGTNSYEQYF. Here the CDR3 DNA reads TGCAGTGCTACCGGGACAAATTCCTACGAGCAGTACTTC.